This TCR beta chain was recorded in a study of blood T cell repertoires in COVID-19. On the study more broadly: There were acute and convalescent COVID-19 samples, and they came from the United States, Italy and Spain. The cDNA or gDNA used as material had been derived from T cells, B-cell-depleted T cells, or PBMCs.

The CDR3 runs to 15 residues. CDR1 and CDR2 (germline): LNHDA, SQIVND (reference sequence). V dropped 5 bases and J dropped 2 bases, with 14 bases sitting between them. In the authors' workflow: Using reference gene primer amplification, nucleated cell counts were estimated. Repertoires were generated with immunoSEQ multiplex PCR, while TCRdb's copy carries only in-frame clones and drops some. The V and J calls and the clone size are those of that table, but D and trimming were determined from the DNA. Of more than 80,000 clones detected, over 65% appear once; the ten largest clones hold 6.2%. Followed longitudinally, the Seattle patients had been enrolled during active infection.

The chain combines TRBV19 with TRBJ2-3, with TRBD2 as a possible D gene (6 bases). The sequence came from an elderly man with COVID-19, enrolled during active disease. Sample: peripheral blood. The CDR3 coding sequence is TGTGCCAGTAGTCCGTGGGACTCCAACACAGATACGCAGTATTTT. It codes for CASSPWDSNTDTQYF.